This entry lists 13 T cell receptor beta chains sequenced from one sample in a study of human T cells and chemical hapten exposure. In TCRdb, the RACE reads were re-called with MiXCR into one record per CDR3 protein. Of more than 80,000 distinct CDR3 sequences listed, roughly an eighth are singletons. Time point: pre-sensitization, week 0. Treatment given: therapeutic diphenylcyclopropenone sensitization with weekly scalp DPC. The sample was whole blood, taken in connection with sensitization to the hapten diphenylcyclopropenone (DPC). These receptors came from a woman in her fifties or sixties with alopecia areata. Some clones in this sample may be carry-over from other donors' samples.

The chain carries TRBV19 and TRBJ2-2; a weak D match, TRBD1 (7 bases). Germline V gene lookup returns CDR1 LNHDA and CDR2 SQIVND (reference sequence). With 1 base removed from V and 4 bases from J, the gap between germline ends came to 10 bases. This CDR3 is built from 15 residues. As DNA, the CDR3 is TGTGCCAGTAGTATAGGCAGGGGGGTCACCGGGGAGCTGTTTTTT. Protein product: CASSIGRGVTGELFF.

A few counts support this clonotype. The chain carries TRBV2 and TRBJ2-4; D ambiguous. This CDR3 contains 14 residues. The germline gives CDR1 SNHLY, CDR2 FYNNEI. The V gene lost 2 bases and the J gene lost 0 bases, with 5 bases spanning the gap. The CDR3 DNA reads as TGTGCCAGCAGTGAATTGATAGCCAAAAACATTCAGTACTTC. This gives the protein CASSELIAKNIQYF.

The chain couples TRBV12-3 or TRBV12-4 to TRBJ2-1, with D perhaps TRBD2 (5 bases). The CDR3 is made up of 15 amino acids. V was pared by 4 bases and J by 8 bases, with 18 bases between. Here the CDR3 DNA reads TGTGCCAGCAGTTGGTCCGGGGTATTATTGGATGAGCAGTTCTTC. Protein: CASSWSGVLLDEQFF.

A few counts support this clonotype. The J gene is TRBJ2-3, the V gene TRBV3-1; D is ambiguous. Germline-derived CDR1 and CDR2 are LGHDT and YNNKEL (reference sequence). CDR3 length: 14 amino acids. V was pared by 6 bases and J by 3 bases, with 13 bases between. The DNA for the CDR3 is TGTGCCAGCAGTCAACGGATTGGTACAGATACGCAGTATTTT. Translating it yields CASSQRIGTDTQYF.

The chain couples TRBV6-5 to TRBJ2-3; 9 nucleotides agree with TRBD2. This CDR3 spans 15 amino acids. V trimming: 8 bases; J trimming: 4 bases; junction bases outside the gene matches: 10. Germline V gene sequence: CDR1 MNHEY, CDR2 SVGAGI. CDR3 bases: TGTGCCAGCTCGTGGCGGGGGGGAACTTCAGATACGCAGTATTTT. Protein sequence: CASSWRGGTSDTQYF.

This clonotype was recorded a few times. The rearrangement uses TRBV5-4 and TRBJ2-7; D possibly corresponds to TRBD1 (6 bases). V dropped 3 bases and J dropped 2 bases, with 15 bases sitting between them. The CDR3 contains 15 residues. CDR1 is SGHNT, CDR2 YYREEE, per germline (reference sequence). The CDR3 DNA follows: TGTGCCAGCAGCTCGGGTGGACAGTCCCCCTACGAGCAGTACTTC. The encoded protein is CASSSGGQSPYEQYF.

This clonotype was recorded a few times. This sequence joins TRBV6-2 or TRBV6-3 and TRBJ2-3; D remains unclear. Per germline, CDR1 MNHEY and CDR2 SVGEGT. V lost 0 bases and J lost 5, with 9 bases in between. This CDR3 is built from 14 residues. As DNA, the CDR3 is TGTGCCAGCAGTTACTCGTCTAGAAGAGATACGCAGTATTTT. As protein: CASSYSSRRDTQYF.

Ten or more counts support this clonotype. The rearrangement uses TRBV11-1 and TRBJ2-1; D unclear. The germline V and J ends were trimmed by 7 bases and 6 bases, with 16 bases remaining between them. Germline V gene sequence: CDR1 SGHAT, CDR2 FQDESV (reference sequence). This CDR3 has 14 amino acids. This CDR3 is CASKVSRTSNEQFF. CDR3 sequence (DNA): TGTGCCAGCAAAGTATCAAGGACGAGCAATGAGCAGTTCTTC.

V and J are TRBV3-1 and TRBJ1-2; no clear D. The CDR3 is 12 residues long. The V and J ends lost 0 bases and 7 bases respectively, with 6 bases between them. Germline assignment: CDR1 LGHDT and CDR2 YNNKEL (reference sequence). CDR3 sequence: CASSQDLFGYTF. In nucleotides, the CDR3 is TGTGCCAGCAGCCAAGATCTGTTTGGCTACACCTTC.

As DNA, the CDR3 is TGTGCCAGCTCACGGGGAGGGAACACTGAAGCTTTCTTT. Translated: CASSRGGNTEAFF. The gene calls are TRBV18 and TRBJ1-1; D unresolved. From germline, CDR1 is KGHSH and CDR2 LQKENI. CDR3 length: 13 amino acids. Trimming removed 4 bases from V and 1 base from J, with 7 bases in between.

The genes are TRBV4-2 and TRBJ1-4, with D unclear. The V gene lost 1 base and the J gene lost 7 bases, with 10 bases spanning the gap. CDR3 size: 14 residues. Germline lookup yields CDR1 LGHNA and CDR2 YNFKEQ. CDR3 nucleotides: TGTGCCAGCAGCCAAGCCCAACAGTTTGAAAAACTGTTTTTT. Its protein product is CASSQAQQFEKLFF.

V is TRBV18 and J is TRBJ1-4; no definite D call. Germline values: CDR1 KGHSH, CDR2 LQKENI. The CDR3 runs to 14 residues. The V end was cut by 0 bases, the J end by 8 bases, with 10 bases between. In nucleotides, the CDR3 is TGTGCCAGCTCACCACCGGGTGGAGGAGAAAAACTGTTTTTT. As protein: CASSPPGGGEKLFF.

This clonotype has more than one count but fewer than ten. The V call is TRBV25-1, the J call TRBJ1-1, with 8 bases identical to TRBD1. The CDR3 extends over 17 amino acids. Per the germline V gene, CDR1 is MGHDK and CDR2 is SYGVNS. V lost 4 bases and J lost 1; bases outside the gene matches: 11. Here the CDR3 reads CASSAVIPGQANTEAFF. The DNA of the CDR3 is TGTGCCAGCAGTGCCGTGATACCGGGACAGGCGAACACTGAAGCTTTCTTT.